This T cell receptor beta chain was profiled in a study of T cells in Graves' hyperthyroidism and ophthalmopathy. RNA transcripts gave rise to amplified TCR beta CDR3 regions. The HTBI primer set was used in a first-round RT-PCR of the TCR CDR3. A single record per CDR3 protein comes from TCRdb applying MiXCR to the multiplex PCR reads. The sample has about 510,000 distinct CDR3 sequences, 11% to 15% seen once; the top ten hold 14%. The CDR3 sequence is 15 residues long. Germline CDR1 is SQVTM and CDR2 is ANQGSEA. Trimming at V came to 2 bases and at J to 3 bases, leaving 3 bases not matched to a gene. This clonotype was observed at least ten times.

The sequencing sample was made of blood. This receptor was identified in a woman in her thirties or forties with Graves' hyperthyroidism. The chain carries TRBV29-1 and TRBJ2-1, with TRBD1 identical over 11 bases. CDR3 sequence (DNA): TGCAGCGTTGAAAGGGGGACAGGGGGCTACAATGAGCAGTTCTTC. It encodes CSVERGTGGYNEQFF.